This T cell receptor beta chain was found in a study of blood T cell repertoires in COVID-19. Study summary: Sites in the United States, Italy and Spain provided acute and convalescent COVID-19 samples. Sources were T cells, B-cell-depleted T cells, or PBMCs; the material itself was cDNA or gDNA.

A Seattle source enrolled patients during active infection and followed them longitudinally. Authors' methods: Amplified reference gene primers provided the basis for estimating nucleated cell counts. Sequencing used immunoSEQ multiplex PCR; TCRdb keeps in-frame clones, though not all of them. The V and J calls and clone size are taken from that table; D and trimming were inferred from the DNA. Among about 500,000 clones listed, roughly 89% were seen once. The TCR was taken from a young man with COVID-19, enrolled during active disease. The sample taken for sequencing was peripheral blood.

CDR3 loop: CASSSVQSTGNTEAFF. The CDR3 region has the DNA TGTGCCAGCAGCTCCGTACAATCGACAGGGAACACTGAAGCTTTCTTT. This chain connects TRBV7-9 to TRBJ1-1; tentatively, D is TRBD1 (6 bases). CDR3 length: 16 amino acids. With 4 bases removed from V and 1 base from J, the gap between germline ends came to 16 bases. Germline V gene lookup returns CDR1 SEHNR and CDR2 FQNEAQ (reference sequence).